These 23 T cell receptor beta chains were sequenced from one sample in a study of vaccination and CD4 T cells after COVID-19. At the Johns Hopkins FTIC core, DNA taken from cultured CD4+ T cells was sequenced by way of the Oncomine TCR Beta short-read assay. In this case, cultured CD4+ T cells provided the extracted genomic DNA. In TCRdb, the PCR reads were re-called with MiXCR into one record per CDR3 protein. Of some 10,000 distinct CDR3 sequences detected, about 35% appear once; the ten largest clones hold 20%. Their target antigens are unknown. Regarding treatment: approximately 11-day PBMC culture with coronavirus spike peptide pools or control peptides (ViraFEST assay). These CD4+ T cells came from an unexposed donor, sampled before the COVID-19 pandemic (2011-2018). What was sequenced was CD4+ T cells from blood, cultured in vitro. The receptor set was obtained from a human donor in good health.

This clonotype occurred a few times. DNA of the CDR3: TGCAGTGCTAGAGACAAAAAGTACAATCAGCCCCAGCATTTT. This gives the protein CSARDKKYNQPQHF. The chain carries TRBV20-1 and TRBJ1-5; no definite D call. This CDR3 comprises 14 residues. Looked up from germline, CDR1 is DFQATT and CDR2 is SNEGSKA (reference sequence). Trimming shortened V by 0 bases and J by 3 bases, and 9 bases separated the two germline ends.

Here the CDR3 reads CAISANPGLAYNEQFF. CDR3 DNA sequence: TGTGCCATCAGTGCCAACCCGGGACTAGCCTACAATGAGCAGTTCTTC. V is TRBV10-3 and J is TRBJ2-1, with TRBD2 matching 8 bases. Germline V gives CDR1 ENHRY, CDR2 SYGVKD. The trim removed 4 bases at V and 2 bases at J, leaving 7 bases unmatched. This CDR3 comprises 16 residues.

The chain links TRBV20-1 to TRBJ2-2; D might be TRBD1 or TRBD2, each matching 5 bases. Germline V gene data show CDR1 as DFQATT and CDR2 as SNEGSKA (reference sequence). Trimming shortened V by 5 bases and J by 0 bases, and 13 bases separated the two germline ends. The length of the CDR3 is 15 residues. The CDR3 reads CSARGWDANTGELFF. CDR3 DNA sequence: TGCAGTGCTCGAGGTTGGGACGCGAACACCGGGGAGCTGTTTTTT.

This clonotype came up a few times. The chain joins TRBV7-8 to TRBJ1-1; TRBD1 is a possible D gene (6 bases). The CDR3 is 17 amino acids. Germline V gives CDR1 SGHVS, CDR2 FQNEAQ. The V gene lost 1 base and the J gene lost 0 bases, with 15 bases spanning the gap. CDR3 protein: CASSLGRTRGMNTEAFF. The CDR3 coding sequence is TGTGCCAGCAGCTTAGGGAGGACGAGGGGGATGAACACTGAAGCTTTCTTT.

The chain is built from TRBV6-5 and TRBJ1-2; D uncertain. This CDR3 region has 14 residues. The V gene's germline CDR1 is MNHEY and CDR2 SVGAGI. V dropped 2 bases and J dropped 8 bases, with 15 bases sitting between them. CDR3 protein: CASSYLGEGWGYTF. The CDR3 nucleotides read TGTGCCAGCAGTTACCTCGGGGAGGGTTGGGGCTACACCTTC.

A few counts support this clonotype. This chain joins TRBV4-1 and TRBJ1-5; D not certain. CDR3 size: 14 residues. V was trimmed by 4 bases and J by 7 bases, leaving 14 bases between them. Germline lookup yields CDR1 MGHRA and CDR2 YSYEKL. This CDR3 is CASSPRAFGQPQHF. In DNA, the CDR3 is TGCGCCAGCAGCCCAAGGGCCTTCGGGCAGCCCCAGCATTTT.

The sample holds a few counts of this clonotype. The CDR3: CASEGPVNQPQHF. The CDR3, as DNA: TGTGCCAGCGAGGGTCCTGTAAATCAGCCCCAGCATTTT. The chain joins TRBV6-1 to TRBJ1-5; no clear D gene. The CDR3 totals 13 residues. Trimming removed 8 bases from V and 4 bases from J, with 12 bases in between. The V gene's germline CDR1 is MNHNS and CDR2 SASEGT.

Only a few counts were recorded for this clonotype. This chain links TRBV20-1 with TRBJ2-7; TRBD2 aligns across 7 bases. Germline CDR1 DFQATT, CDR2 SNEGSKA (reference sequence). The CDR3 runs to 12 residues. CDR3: CRTSGGSNEQYF. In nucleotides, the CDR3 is TGCAGAACGAGTGGCGGGAGCAACGAGCAGTACTTC.

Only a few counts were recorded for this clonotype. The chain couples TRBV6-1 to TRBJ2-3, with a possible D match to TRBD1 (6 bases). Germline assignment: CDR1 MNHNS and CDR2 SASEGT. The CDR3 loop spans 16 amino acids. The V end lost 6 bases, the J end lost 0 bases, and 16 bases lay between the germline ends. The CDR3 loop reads CASSRYRATSTDTQYF. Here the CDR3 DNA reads TGTGCCAGCAGCCGATACAGGGCAACTAGCACAGATACGCAGTATTTT.

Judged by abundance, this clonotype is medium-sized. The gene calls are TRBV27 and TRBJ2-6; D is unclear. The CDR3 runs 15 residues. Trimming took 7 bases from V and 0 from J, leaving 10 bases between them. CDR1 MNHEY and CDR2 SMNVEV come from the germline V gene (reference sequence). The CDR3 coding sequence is TGTGCCAGCACCCTAGACAACTCTGGGGCCAACGTCCTGACTTTC. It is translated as CASTLDNSGANVLTF.

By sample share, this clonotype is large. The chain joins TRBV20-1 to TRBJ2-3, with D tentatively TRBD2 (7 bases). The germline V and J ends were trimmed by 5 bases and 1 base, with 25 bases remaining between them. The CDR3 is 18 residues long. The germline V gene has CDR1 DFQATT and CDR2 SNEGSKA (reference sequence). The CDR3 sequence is CSAGGGQGSVGGTDTQYF. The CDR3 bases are TGCAGTGCTGGGGGGGGGCAGGGGTCAGTTGGAGGCACAGATACGCAGTATTTT.

The CDR3: CASSPISNQPQHF. DNA for the CDR3: TGTGCCAGCTCACCAATTAGCAATCAGCCCCAGCATTTT. V gene TRBV18 combines with J gene TRBJ1-5, with D hard to call. The germline V and J ends were trimmed by 2 bases and 0 bases, with 2 bases remaining between them. Germline CDR1 reads KGHSH; CDR2 reads LQKENI. The CDR3 loop spans 13 amino acids. Full variable domain (remainder filled in from reference TRBV18 and TRBJ1-5): NAGVMQNPRHLVRRRGQEARLRCSPMKGHSHVYWYRQLPEEGLKFMVYLQKENIIDESGMPKERFSAEFPKEGPSILRIQQVVRGDSAAYFCASSPISNQPQHFGDGTRLSIL.

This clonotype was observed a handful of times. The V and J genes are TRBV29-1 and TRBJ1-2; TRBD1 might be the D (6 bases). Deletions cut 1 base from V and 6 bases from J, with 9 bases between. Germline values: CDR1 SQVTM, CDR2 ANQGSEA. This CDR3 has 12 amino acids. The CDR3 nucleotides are TGCAGCGTTGAAGGTCCAGGGGATGGCTACACCTTC. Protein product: CSVEGPGDGYTF.

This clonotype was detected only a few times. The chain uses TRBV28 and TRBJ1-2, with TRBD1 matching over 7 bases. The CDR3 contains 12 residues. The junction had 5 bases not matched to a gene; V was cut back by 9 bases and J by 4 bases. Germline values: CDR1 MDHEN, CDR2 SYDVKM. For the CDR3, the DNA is TGTGCCAGTGACGGGACAGTCTATGGCTACACCTTC. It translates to CASDGTVYGYTF.

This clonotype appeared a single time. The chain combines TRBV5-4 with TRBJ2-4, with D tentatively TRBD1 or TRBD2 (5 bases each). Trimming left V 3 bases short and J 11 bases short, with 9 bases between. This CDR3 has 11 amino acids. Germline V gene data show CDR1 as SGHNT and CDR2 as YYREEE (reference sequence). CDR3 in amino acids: CASSWGSVQYF. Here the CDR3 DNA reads TGTGCCAGCAGCTGGGGGAGCGTTCAGTACTTC.

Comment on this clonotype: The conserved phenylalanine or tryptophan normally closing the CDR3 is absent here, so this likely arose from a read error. CDR3 nucleotides: TGTGCCAGCCATCGACAGGGGACGGGCACAGATACGCAGTATTCT. Its translation is CASHRQGTGTDTQYS. The chain is built from TRBV2 and TRBJ2-3, with 8 bases aligning to TRBD1. The V segment lost 8 bases and the J segment 1 base; nucleotides outside the gene matches: 8. The CDR3 loop spans 15 amino acids. CDR1 and CDR2 from the germline V gene are SNHLY and FYNNEI.

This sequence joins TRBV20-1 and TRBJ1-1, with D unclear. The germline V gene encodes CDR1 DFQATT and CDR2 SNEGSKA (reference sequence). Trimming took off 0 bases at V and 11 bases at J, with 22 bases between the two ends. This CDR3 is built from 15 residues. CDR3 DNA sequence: TGCAGTGCTAGAGATTCGGCCCAGAAACCCCGAGGGGCTTTCTTT. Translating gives CSARDSAQKPRGAFF.

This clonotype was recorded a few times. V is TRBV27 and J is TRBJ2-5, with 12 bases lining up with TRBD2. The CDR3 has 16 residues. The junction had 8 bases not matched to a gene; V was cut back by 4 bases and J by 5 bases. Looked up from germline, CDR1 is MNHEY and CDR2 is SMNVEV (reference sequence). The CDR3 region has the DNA TGTGCCAGCAGTTCCCCTAGCGGGAGGGCCAGTGAGACCCAGTACTTC. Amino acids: CASSSPSGRASETQYF.

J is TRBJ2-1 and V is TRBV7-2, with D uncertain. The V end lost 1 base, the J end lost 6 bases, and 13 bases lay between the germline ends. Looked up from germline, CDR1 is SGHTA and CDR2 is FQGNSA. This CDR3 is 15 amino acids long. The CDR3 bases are TGTGCCAGCAGCTTAGGTCCAGCGTTGGGCAATGAGCAGTTCTTC. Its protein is CASSLGPALGNEQFF.

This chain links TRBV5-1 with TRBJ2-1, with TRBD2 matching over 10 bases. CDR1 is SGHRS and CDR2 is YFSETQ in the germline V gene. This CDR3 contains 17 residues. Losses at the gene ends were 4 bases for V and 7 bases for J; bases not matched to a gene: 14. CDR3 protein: CASSIMPSGSSGNEQFF. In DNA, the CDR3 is TGCGCCAGCAGCATTATGCCTAGCGGGAGTTCAGGGAATGAGCAGTTCTTC.

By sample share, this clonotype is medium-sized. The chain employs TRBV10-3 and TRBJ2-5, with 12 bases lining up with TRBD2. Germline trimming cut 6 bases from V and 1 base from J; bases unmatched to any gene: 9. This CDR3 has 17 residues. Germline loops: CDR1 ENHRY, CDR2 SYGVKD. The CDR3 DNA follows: TGTGCCATCAGCTCCGGACTAGCGGGAACGGGCCAAGAGACCCAGTACTTC. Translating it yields CAISSGLAGTGQETQYF.

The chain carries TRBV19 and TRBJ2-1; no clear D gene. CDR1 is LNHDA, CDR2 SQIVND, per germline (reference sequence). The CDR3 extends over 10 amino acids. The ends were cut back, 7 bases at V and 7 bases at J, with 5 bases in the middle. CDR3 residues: CASTGNEQFF. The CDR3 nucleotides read TGTGCCAGTACCGGTAATGAGCAGTTCTTC.

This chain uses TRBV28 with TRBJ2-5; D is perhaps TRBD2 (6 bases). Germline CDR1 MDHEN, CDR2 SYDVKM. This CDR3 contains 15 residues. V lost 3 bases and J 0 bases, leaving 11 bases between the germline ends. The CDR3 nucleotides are TGTGCCAGCAGTTTGCGGGGTAGCTACCAAGAGACCCAGTACTTC. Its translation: CASSLRGSYQETQYF.